This T cell receptor (beta chain) was identified in a study of control samples from healthy donors and cancer patients. The table lists this clone with a count of one. Clones were sequenced by immunoSEQ multiplex PCR, and TCRdb holds only the in-frame ones, with some missing. The sample includes about 92,000 clones, 82% of them seen just once. The source is a woman in her fifties or sixties in good health. The sequenced sample consisted of blood.

The CDR3 DNA is TGTGCCAGCAGCCAAGACTCTAGACGTTACACAGATACGCAGTATTTT. It encodes CASSQDSRRYTDTQYF. This sequence joins TRBV3-1 (or the pseudogene TRBV3-2) and TRBJ2-3; D is uncertain. This CDR3 has 16 amino acids. Germline V gives CDR1 LGHDT, CDR2 YNNKEL (reference sequence). V lost 0 bases and J 2 bases, leaving 12 bases between the germline ends.